The clone carrying this TCR beta chain appeared many times. Antigen unknown. The iRepertoire nested amplicon-rescue multiplex PCR amplified TCR alpha and beta CDR3s from RNA. TCRdb recomputed calls from the multiplex PCR reads with MiXCR, one row per CDR3 protein. The sample carries 300,000 to 450,000 distinct CDR3 sequences, 41% recorded once. The CDR3 loop spans 15 amino acids. Germline V lookup: CDR1 MNHEY, CDR2 SMNVEV (reference sequence). V lost 0 bases and J lost 6, with 14 bases in between. These data originate in a study of glioma-infiltrating T cells. Notes on the study in general: Tissue-blood divergence was below expectation in non-neoplastic patients, above in gliomas.

Sequencing was performed on glioma tissue, nonneoplastic brain tissue, or PBMCs (not recorded which). This chain connects TRBV27 to TRBJ1-1; D gene ambiguous. This receptor was obtained from a human donor with low-grade glioma or glioblastoma, undergoing nonglioma brain surgery, or in good health (not recorded which). The CDR3 spells CASSLSLGLAPEAFF. The CDR3 DNA follows: TGTGCCAGCAGTTTATCGCTGGGGTTGGCCCCTGAAGCTTTCTTT.